This T cell receptor beta chain was identified in a study of CD8 T cells in ankylosing spondylitis. This CDR3 has 14 amino acids. V was cut by 6 bases and J by 5 bases, with 17 bases left in between. Germline values: CDR1 SGHRS, CDR2 YFSETQ. Many counts were recorded for this clonotype. Its specificity is unknown. In making TCR beta libraries, quantitative 5'-RACE with molecular barcodes was used. Each CDR3 protein is one row after TCRdb ran MiXCR on the 5' RACE reads. Here the sample spans 45,000 to 60,000 distinct CDR3 sequences, 6.5% to 9% being singletons. Study-wide findings and caveats: Prior work had noted some motif variants in reactive arthritis blood and synovial fluid.

This clonotype originated in a female donor with ankylosing spondylitis or in good health (not recorded which). Sequenced input: blood, either unsorted or a sorted T cell fraction (not recorded which). V usage is TRBV5-1 and J usage is TRBJ2-5; D may be TRBD2 (6 bases). The CDR3 loop reads CASTREGSGETQYF. CDR3 coding DNA: TGCGCCAGCACGCGGGAAGGGAGCGGCGAGACCCAGTACTTC.